The present T cell receptor (beta chain) was sequenced within a study of control samples from healthy donors and cancer patients. Germline loops: CDR1 SGHAT, CDR2 FQDESV (reference sequence). Trimming removed 0 bases at V and 1 base at J, with 10 bases between. The CDR3 sequence is 15 residues long. Some clones are missing from TCRdb's copy, which holds only in-frame ones; the method was immunoSEQ multiplex PCR. Of 390,000 or so clones in the sample, approximately 90% were seen once. This sequence originates from a middle-aged man with head and neck cancer. The sample was PBMCs. The chain carries TRBV11-1 and TRBJ2-7; maybe TRBD2 (5 bases). The CDR3 DNA reads as TGTGCCAGCAGCTTAGCGCTTACGGGGTCCTACGAGCAGTACTTC. This gives the protein CASSLALTGSYEQYF.